The entry that follows covers one TCR beta chain sequence. This CDR3 spans 15 amino acids. V shed 1 base and J 2 bases; nucleotides not matched to a gene: 4. Germline V gene data show CDR1 as LNHNV and CDR2 as YYDKDF (reference sequence). The data were obtained in a study of blood T cell repertoires in COVID-19. Using immunoSEQ multiplex PCR, the repertoire was profiled, and TCRdb retains in-frame clones only, with some absent. The sample yields 200,000 to 250,000 clones, about nine tenths seen once. This TCR came from a man aged 25 to 40 in a cohort exposed to, infected with or recovered from COVID-19 (not recorded which). Sequences were obtained from PBMCs or T cells enriched from blood (not recorded which). The V and J genes are TRBV15 and TRBJ2-7; TRBD2 agrees at 8 bases. CDR3 amino acids: CATSRGNSGAYEQYF. CDR3 in DNA: TGTGCCACCAGCAGAGGAAATAGCGGGGCCTACGAGCAGTACTTC.